These 30 T cell receptor beta chains came from one sample sequenced in a study of naive CD8 T cells in extremely preterm neonates. Produced via immunoSEQ multiplex PCR; TCRdb's table is partial and in-frame only. The sample consists of about 7,300 clones, 80% to 95% of them appearing once. Cord blood came from elective full-term cesareans at about 37-42 weeks without labor or membrane rupture. The specimen was naive CD8+ T cells from cord blood. The receptors originated from a newborn in good health.

The CDR3 here is CASSLGGEAFF. CDR3 sequence (DNA): TGCGCCAGCAGCCTAGGGGGTGAAGCTTTCTTT. The chain employs TRBV5-1 and TRBJ1-1; maybe TRBD1 (6 bases). Per the germline V gene, CDR1 is SGHRS and CDR2 is YFSETQ. The CDR3 consists of 11 residues. V lost 4 bases and J lost 7, with 8 bases in between.

This clone appeared once. The rearrangement joins TRBV2 to TRBJ2-7, with D maybe TRBD2 (7 bases). V lost 3 bases and J lost 3, with 12 bases in between. CDR3 length: 14 amino acids. The germline V gene has CDR1 SNHLY and CDR2 FYNNEI. The CDR3 is CASSERETGYEQYF. The CDR3 nucleotides read TGTGCCAGCAGTGAGCGGGAGACAGGCTACGAGCAGTACTTC. Full variable domain (outside the CDR3, taken from reference TRBV2 and TRBJ2-7): EPEVTQTPSHQVTQMGQEVILRCVPISNHLYFYWYRQILGQKVEFLVSFYNNEISEKSEIFDDQFSVERPDGSNFTLKIRSTKLEDSAMYFCASSERETGYEQYFGPGTRLTVT.

J is TRBJ2-1 and V is TRBV19, with 8 bases aligning to TRBD1. With 3 bases clipped from V and 7 bases from J, the junction kept 8 bases outside the gene matches. The germline CDR1 and CDR2 sequences are LNHDA and SQIVND (reference sequence). The length of the CDR3 is 15 residues. CDR3: CASSMGRGPMNEQFF. The CDR3 bases are TGTGCCAGTAGTATGGGCAGGGGGCCAATGAATGAGCAGTTCTTC.

The V call is TRBV9, the J call TRBJ2-7; the match to TRBD1 covers 11 bases. The CDR3 runs 15 residues. J gave up 3 bases and V 0 bases, and 2 bases lay outside the gene matches. CDR1 SGDLS and CDR2 YYNGEE come from the germline V gene. CDR3 loop: CASSVEGTGGYEQYF. CDR3 coding DNA: TGTGCCAGCAGCGTAGAAGGGACAGGGGGCTACGAGCAGTACTTC.

A few counts support this clone. This chain connects TRBV7-9 to TRBJ2-7; possible D gene TRBD2, 6 bases. Germline V gives CDR1 SEHNR, CDR2 FQNEAQ (reference sequence). This CDR3 has 13 amino acids. V lost 2 bases, J lost 5 bases, and 10 bases lay in between. CDR3 nucleotide sequence: TGTGCCAGCAGCTTATCGGGGGAAGACGAGCAGTACTTC. Translation gives CASSLSGEDEQYF.

The DNA for the CDR3 is TGTGCCAGCAGCGACAGGACCGGGGAGCTGTTTTTT. Its protein is CASSDRTGELFF. The V gene is TRBV7-6, the J gene TRBJ2-2; TRBD1 might be the D (6 bases). V was shortened by 5 bases and J by 5 bases, with 6 bases between the two germline ends. The CDR3 contains 12 residues. CDR1 SGHVS and CDR2 FNYEAQ come from the germline V gene. The full variable domain, with the rest looked up from reference TRBV7-6 and TRBJ2-2, is GAGVSQSPRYKVTKRGQDVALRCDPISGHVSLYWYRQALGQGPEFLTYFNYEAQQDKSGLPNDRFSAERPEGSISTLTIQRTEQRDSAMYRCASSDRTGELFFGEGSRLTVL.

CDR3 protein: CAISGDSEGYTF. In nucleotides, the CDR3 is TGTGCCATCAGTGGGGACAGCGAAGGCTACACCTTC. V gene TRBV10-3 combines with J gene TRBJ1-2, with 7 bases aligning to TRBD1. After removal of 4 bases from V and 8 bases from J, the junction contained 4 bases not matched to a gene. The germline V gene has CDR1 ENHRY and CDR2 SYGVKD. The CDR3 is 12 amino acids.

The rearrangement uses TRBV19 and TRBJ1-5; 7 nucleotides align to TRBD1. Per the germline V gene, CDR1 is LNHDA and CDR2 is SQIVND (reference sequence). V shed 2 bases and J 5 bases; nucleotides not matched to a gene: 6. CDR3 length: 15 residues. The CDR3 spells CASSISQGVDQPQHF. CDR3 DNA sequence: TGTGCCAGTAGTATAAGTCAGGGGGTGGATCAGCCCCAGCATTTT.

The rearrangement links TRBV9 to TRBJ2-1; D possibly corresponds to TRBD2 (6 bases). V was pared by 0 bases and J by 0 bases, with 10 bases between. The CDR3 extends over 16 amino acids. Germline CDR1 is SGDLS and CDR2 is YYNGEE. CDR3 coding DNA: TGTGCCAGCAGCGTAGCTAATAGCGGCTCCTACAATGAGCAGTTCTTC. This gives the protein CASSVANSGSYNEQFF.

The chain joins TRBV29-1 to TRBJ1-2; the match to TRBD1 covers 7 bases. Germline loops: CDR1 SQVTM, CDR2 ANQGSEA. This CDR3 spans 14 amino acids. V shed 6 bases and J 4 bases; nucleotides not matched to a gene: 11. As DNA, the CDR3 is TGCAGCGTGGCATACAGGGGCCTTAGCTATGGCTACACCTTC. Translation: CSVAYRGLSYGYTF.

V usage is TRBV6-5 and J usage is TRBJ2-7; D not resolved. Trimming removed 0 bases from V and 6 bases from J, with 6 bases in between. The CDR3 covers 12 residues. Germline CDR1 is MNHEY and CDR2 is SVGAGI. The CDR3 loop reads CASSYSGGEQYF. CDR3 in DNA: TGTGCCAGCAGTTACTCCGGTGGCGAGCAGTACTTC.

CDR3 residues: CASRGTGGGPNEQYF. As DNA, the CDR3 is TGTGCCAGTAGGGGGACAGGGGGTGGACCCAACGAGCAGTACTTC. The chain is built from TRBV19 and TRBJ2-7; 11 bases match TRBD1. CDR3 size: 15 residues. Trimming at V came to 6 bases and at J to 5 bases, leaving 9 bases not matched to a gene. Germline values: CDR1 LNHDA, CDR2 SQIVND (reference sequence).

The rearrangement joins TRBV4-1 to TRBJ2-1, with D possibly being TRBD1 (5 bases). CDR1 is MGHRA and CDR2 is YSYEKL in the germline V gene. Trimming shortened V by 4 bases and J by 2 bases, and 12 bases separated the two germline ends. CDR3 length: 15 amino acids. The CDR3, as DNA: TGCGCCAGCAGCCCGACAGTGCTAGCCTACAATGAGCAGTTCTTC. This encodes CASSPTVLAYNEQFF.

This clone was detected once. The J gene is TRBJ1-6, the V gene TRBV4-3; the D gene is possibly TRBD1 (5 bases). This CDR3 contains 16 residues. CDR1 is LGHNA, CDR2 YSLEER, per germline. V was trimmed by 2 bases and J by 7 bases, leaving 15 bases between them. This CDR3 is CASSQSSTDNNSPLHF. In DNA form, the CDR3 reads TGCGCCAGCAGCCAAAGCTCGACAGACAACAATTCACCCCTCCACTTT.

The table lists this clone with a few counts. The V gene is TRBV7-9, the J gene TRBJ2-7; 14 bases map to TRBD2. Germline values: CDR1 SEHNR, CDR2 FQNEAQ (reference sequence). The ends lost 5 bases at V and 5 bases at J; junction bases unmatched: 8. The CDR3 has 16 residues. Here the CDR3 reads CASSPTGTSGSDEQYF. In DNA, the CDR3 is TGTGCCAGCAGCCCGACCGGGACTAGCGGGAGTGACGAGCAGTACTTC.

The V gene is TRBV29-1, the J gene TRBJ2-5; TRBD1 agrees at 7 bases. TRBJ2-7 matches the DNA end more closely, so the J call is doubtful. The germline CDR1 and CDR2 sequences are SQVTM and ANQGSEA. CDR3 size: 11 residues. CDR3 bases: TGCAGCGGGGGGACAGCCTACGAGCAGTACTTC. The encoded protein is CSGGTAYEQYF.

This clone is a singleton in its sample. This chain joins TRBV7-9 and TRBJ1-2; 8 positions agree with TRBD1. The CDR3 covers 12 residues. The V gene's germline CDR1 is SEHNR and CDR2 FQNEAQ (reference sequence). V shed 5 bases, J shed 4 bases, and the junction held 0 bases outside the gene matches. CDR3 DNA sequence: TGTGCCAGCAGCACAGGGGGCTATGGCTACACCTTC. Residues: CASSTGGYGYTF. The whole variable domain, filled in from reference TRBV7-9 and TRBJ1-2, reads DTGVSQNPRHKITKRGQNVTFRCDPISEHNRLYWYRQTLGQGPEFLTYFQNEAQLEKSRLLSDRFSAERPKGSFSTLEIQRTEQGDSAMYLCASSTGGYGYTFGSGTRLTVV.

This chain links TRBV16 with TRBJ1-6, with D unresolved. Germline-derived CDR1 and CDR2 are KGHSY and FQNENV. The CDR3 has 14 residues. Between the trimmed V and J ends, which lost 2 bases and 3 bases, there was a span of 5 bases. The CDR3 is CASSQGSYNSPLHF. The CDR3 DNA follows: TGTGCCAGCAGCCAAGGCAGCTATAATTCACCCCTCCACTTT.

The chain uses TRBV7-9 and TRBJ2-7, with TRBD1 as a possible D gene (5 bases). Trimming took 5 bases from V and 3 from J, leaving 11 bases between them. The V gene's germline CDR1 is SEHNR and CDR2 FQNEAQ (reference sequence). The CDR3 consists of 13 residues. CDR3 region: CASSRQNHYEQYF. CDR3 DNA sequence: TGTGCCAGCAGCAGACAGAATCACTACGAGCAGTACTTC.

The chain is built from TRBV4-3 and TRBJ2-1; TRBD2 aligns across 11 bases. J was trimmed by 7 bases and V by 0 bases; bases with no gene match: 2. Germline V lookup: CDR1 LGHNA, CDR2 YSLEER. This CDR3 comprises 15 residues. The CDR3 bases are TGCGCCAGCAGCCAAGATCGGACTAGCGGGAATGAGCAGTTCTTC. This encodes CASSQDRTSGNEQFF.

This clone is a singleton in its sample. The V gene is TRBV5-4, the J gene TRBJ2-5; a weak D match, TRBD2 (5 bases). Germline CDR1 is SGHNT and CDR2 is YYREEE (reference sequence). V was shortened by 3 bases and J by 0 bases, with 6 bases between the two germline ends. CDR3 length equals 13 residues. DNA for the CDR3: TGTGCCAGCAGCTGGGAGCACCAAGAGACCCAGTACTTC. Protein sequence: CASSWEHQETQYF. Full variable domain (remainder filled in from reference TRBV5-4 and TRBJ2-5): ETGVTQSPTHLIKTRGQQVTLRCSSQSGHNTVSWYQQALGQGPQFIFQYYREEENGRGNFPPRFSGLQFPNYSSELNVNALELDDSALYLCASSWEHQETQYFGPGTRLLVL.

This clone has only a few counts. V and J are TRBV14 and TRBJ2-7, with 7 bases aligning to TRBD1. V was pared by 4 bases and J by 3 bases, with 6 bases of the junction left unmatched. Per the germline V gene, CDR1 is SGHDN and CDR2 is FVKESK. This CDR3 is 14 amino acids long. In DNA, the CDR3 is TGTGCCAGCAGCCCCCAAGGGGGCAACTACGAGCAGTACTTC. This translates into CASSPQGGNYEQYF.

J is TRBJ1-1 and V is TRBV9; D remains unclear. CDR1 and CDR2 from the germline V gene are SGDLS and YYNGEE. V was cut by 4 bases and J by 0 bases, with 10 bases left in between. The CDR3 runs to 14 residues. CDR3 sequence reads: CASSPSDMNTEAFF. The CDR3, as DNA: TGTGCCAGCAGCCCATCCGACATGAACACTGAAGCTTTCTTT.

This sequence joins TRBV13 and TRBJ2-3; D is unresolved. CDR3 length: 13 residues. Trimming stripped 5 bases from V and 6 bases from J, with 12 bases between. From germline, CDR1 is PRHDT and CDR2 FYEKMQ (reference sequence). The CDR3 reads CASSTPIDDTQYF. In DNA, the CDR3 is TGTGCCAGCAGCACGCCTATTGATGATACGCAGTATTTT.

As DNA, the CDR3 is TGTGCCAGCAGCCTGAGTACTAGCGGGAGAAGATACGAGCAGTACTTC. Translation: CASSLSTSGRRYEQYF. The V call is TRBV7-2, the J call TRBJ2-7, with TRBD2 matching 11 bases. The CDR3 totals 16 residues. The junction had 10 bases not matched to a gene; V was cut back by 5 bases and J by 4 bases. Germline loops: CDR1 SGHTA, CDR2 FQGNSA.

V usage is TRBV11-2 and J usage is TRBJ2-7, with 8 bases lining up with TRBD1. There are 15 residues in the CDR3. CDR1 and CDR2 from the germline V gene are SGHAT and FQNNGV. The V segment lost 4 bases and the J segment 1 base; nucleotides outside the gene matches: 6. In DNA form, the CDR3 reads TGTGCCAGCAGCTACAGGGGGTTAGGGTCCTACGAGCAGTACTTC. It specifies CASSYRGLGSYEQYF.

The V call is TRBV29-1, the J call TRBJ2-7; 7 nucleotides align to TRBD2. Germline values: CDR1 SQVTM, CDR2 ANQGSEA. The junction had 3 bases not matched to a gene; V was cut back by 4 bases and J by 6 bases. The CDR3 contains 11 residues. The CDR3 DNA reads TGCAGCGTTGGAAGGGAGGGCGAGCAGTACTTC. Translated, it gives CSVGREGEQYF.

The chain uses TRBV19 and TRBJ1-5; TRBD1 matches at 7 bases. The CDR3 consists of 17 residues. CDR1 and CDR2 (germline): LNHDA, SQIVND (reference sequence). The J segment lost 3 bases and the V segment lost 2 bases, leaving 10 bases of the junction unmatched. CDR3 nucleotide sequence: TGTGCCAGTAGTATAAGCGGGGGACAGATAATCAATCAGCCCCAGCATTTT. It translates to CASSISGGQIINQPQHF.

The count of this clone is one. J is TRBJ1-1 and V is TRBV7-2, with D possibly matching TRBD1 (5 bases). V was pared by 5 bases and J by 4 bases, with 14 bases between. The CDR3 is 14 residues long. CDR1 SGHTA and CDR2 FQGNSA come from the germline V gene. CDR3 amino acids: CASSPPGRSTEAFF. In nucleotides, the CDR3 is TGTGCCAGCAGCCCCCCAGGGAGGAGCACTGAAGCTTTCTTT.

This clone was detected once. The chain combines TRBV10-1 with TRBJ2-7, with 8 nucleotides matching TRBD2. CDR1 is WNHNN, CDR2 SYGVQD, per germline (reference sequence). Losses at the gene ends were 6 bases for V and 4 bases for J; bases not matched to a gene: 11. This CDR3 is built from 15 residues. Written as DNA, the CDR3 is TGCGCCAGCAGACAGAGCGGGAGAGGGGGATACGAGCAGTACTTC. Protein: CASRQSGRGGYEQYF.